The present T cell receptor beta chain was sequenced within a study of blood T cell repertoires in COVID-19. Germline values: CDR1 LGHNA, CDR2 YSLEER. Deletions cut 1 base from V and 12 bases from J, with 13 bases between. CDR3 length equals 13 residues. Followed longitudinally, the Seattle patients had been enrolled during active infection. Some clones are missing from TCRdb's copy, which holds only in-frame ones; the method was immunoSEQ multiplex PCR. Here the sample spans roughly 170,000 clones, approximately 87% being singletons. This chain connects TRBV4-3 to TRBJ1-5; possible D gene TRBD1, 5 bases. This TCR derives from a woman in her 70s with COVID-19, enrolled during active disease. Sequences were obtained from peripheral blood. CDR3 in DNA: TGCGCCAGCAGCCAAGTAGATGGGGCAGGCCAGCATTTT. As protein: CASSQVDGAGQHF.